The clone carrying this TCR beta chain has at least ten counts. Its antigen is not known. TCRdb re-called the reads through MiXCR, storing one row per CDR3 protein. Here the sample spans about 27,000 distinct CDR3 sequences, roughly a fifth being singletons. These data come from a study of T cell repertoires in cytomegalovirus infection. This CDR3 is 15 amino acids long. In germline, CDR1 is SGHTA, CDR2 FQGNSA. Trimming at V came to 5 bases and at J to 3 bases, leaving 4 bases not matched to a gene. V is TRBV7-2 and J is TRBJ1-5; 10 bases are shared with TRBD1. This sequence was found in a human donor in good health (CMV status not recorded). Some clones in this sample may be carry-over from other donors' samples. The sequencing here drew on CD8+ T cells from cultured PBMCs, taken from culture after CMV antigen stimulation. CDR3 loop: CASSTGTGANQPQHF. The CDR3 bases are TGTGCCAGCAGCACCGGGACAGGGGCCAATCAGCCCCAGCATTTT.